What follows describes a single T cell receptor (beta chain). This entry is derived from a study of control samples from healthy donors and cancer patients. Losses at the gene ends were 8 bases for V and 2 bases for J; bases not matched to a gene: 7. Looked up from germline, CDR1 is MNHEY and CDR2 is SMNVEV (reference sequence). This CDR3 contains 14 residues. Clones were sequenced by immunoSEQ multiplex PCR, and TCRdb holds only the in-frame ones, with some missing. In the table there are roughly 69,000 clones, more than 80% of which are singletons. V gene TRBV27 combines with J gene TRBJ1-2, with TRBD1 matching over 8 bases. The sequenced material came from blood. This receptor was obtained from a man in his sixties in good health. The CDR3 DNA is TGTGCCAGCGGACAGGGCTTCAAGAACTATGGCTACACCTTC. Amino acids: CASGQGFKNYGYTF.